This TCR beta chain was documented in a study of cytomegalovirus exposure and HLA in healthy donors. 60 Vbeta and 13 Jbeta primers were used in PCR. Using immunoSEQ multiplex PCR, the repertoire was profiled, and TCRdb retains in-frame clones only, with some absent. Among roughly 93,000 clones listed, about four fifths were seen once. This CDR3 comprises 14 residues. Germline CDR1 and CDR2: MDHEN and SYDVKM. Trimming cost V 2 bases and J 2 bases, with 9 bases left between them. This receptor was obtained from a man between 25 and 39 years old in good health and CMV-seronegative. The chain recombines TRBV28 with TRBJ1-2; perhaps TRBD1 as D (5 bases). Sequences were obtained from PBMCs. The CDR3 loop is CASSLAGLNYGYTF. In DNA, the CDR3 is TGTGCCAGCAGTTTAGCGGGACTGAACTATGGCTACACCTTC.